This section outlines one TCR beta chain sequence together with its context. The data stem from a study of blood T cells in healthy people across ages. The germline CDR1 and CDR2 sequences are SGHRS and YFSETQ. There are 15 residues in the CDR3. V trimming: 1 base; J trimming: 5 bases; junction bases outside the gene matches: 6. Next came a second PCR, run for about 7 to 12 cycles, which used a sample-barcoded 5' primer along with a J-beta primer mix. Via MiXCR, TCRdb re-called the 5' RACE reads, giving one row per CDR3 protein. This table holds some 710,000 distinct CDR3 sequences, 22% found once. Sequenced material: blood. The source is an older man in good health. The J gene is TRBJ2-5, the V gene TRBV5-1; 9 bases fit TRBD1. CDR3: CASSLIQGAGETQYF. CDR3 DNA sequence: TGCGCCAGCAGCTTGATACAGGGGGCCGGTGAGACCCAGTACTTC.